The 30 T cell receptor beta chains reported below all come from one sample, sequenced in a study of OX40 agonist ivuxolimab in advanced cancers. This table comes from immunoSEQ multiplex PCR, and its TCRdb copy is limited to in-frame clones, with some not included. The top ten hold roughly 1.3% of the sample, which has about 110,000 clones, around 93% seen once. This specimen consisted of CD4+ or CD8+ T cells sorted from blood, obtained in a trial of the OX40 agonist ivuxolimab. The receptors originated from an adult with an advanced solid tumor such as melanoma, head and neck, liver or kidney cancer.

The V call is TRBV6-1, the J call TRBJ2-3, with TRBD1 matching 7 bases. Germline loops: CDR1 MNHNS, CDR2 SASEGT. This CDR3 region has 14 residues. V shed 7 bases and J 1 base; nucleotides not matched to a gene: 5. The CDR3 DNA sequence: TGTGCCAGCACTTCCGGACAGGGCACAGATACGCAGTATTTT. Its translation: CASTSGQGTDTQYF.

The chain couples TRBV18 to TRBJ2-5; no definite D call. CDR1 is KGHSH, CDR2 LQKENI, per germline. Trimming removed 6 bases from V and 1 base from J, with 6 bases in between. This CDR3 region has 12 residues. CDR3: CASSPVQETQYF. The CDR3 DNA reads as TGTGCCAGCTCTCCCGTCCAAGAGACCCAGTACTTC.

The chain carries TRBV6-5 and TRBJ2-7; possible D gene TRBD2, 5 bases. The V end was cut by 2 bases, the J end by 1 base, with 9 bases between. This CDR3 is built from 14 residues. Germline V gene lookup returns CDR1 MNHEY and CDR2 SVGAGI. The CDR3 nucleotides are TGTGCCAGCAGTTACGGACCGGGGTCCTACGAGCAGTACTTC. It codes for CASSYGPGSYEQYF.

The chain employs TRBV7-8 and TRBJ2-3, with TRBD1 identical over 7 bases. V lost 3 bases and J lost 0; bases outside the gene matches: 6. Germline V gene sequence: CDR1 SGHVS, CDR2 FQNEAQ. The CDR3 sequence is 16 residues long. This CDR3 is CASSLNRGSSTDTQYF. The CDR3 DNA follows: TGTGCCAGCAGCTTGAACAGGGGAAGTAGCACAGATACGCAGTATTTT.

This chain joins TRBV6-5 and TRBJ2-7; 8 bases agree with TRBD1. From germline, CDR1 is MNHEY and CDR2 SVGAGI. V trimming: 8 bases; J trimming: 7 bases; junction bases outside the gene matches: 7. The length of the CDR3 is 12 residues. The CDR3 protein is CASGQGLGEQYF. The DNA of the CDR3 is TGTGCCAGCGGACAGGGTTTAGGGGAGCAGTACTTC.

The chain has TRBV19 and TRBJ1-3; D gene uncertain. CDR3 length equals 15 residues. Germline-derived CDR1 and CDR2 are LNHDA and SQIVND (reference sequence). V lost 5 bases and J lost 1, with 12 bases in between. The CDR3: CASSPQADSGNTIYF. CDR3 nucleotide sequence: TGTGCCAGTAGTCCCCAGGCCGATTCTGGAAACACCATATATTTT.

This chain joins TRBV5-4 and TRBJ2-7; tentatively, D is TRBD1 (6 bases). CDR1 is SGHNT and CDR2 is YYREEE in the germline V gene (reference sequence). Trimming removed 2 bases at V and 6 bases at J, with 9 bases between. This CDR3 has 12 amino acids. In nucleotides, the CDR3 is TGTGCCAGCAGCTTACTAGGGGGCGAGCAGTACTTC. This translates into CASSLLGGEQYF.

The gene calls are TRBV7-9 and TRBJ2-5, with D possibly TRBD2 on 5 matching bases. The assigned J gene may be wrong: the sequence end matches TRBJ2-7 better. There are 17 residues in the CDR3. The germline V gene has CDR1 SEHNR and CDR2 FQNEAQ (reference sequence). The chain's CDR3 is CASSSWTLAQLSYEQYF. The CDR3 DNA is TGTGCCAGCAGCTCCTGGACTCTCGCGCAACTCTCCTACGAGCAGTACTTC.

The chain has TRBV5-6 and TRBJ1-5; 8 bases match TRBD1. The ends lost 3 bases at V and 2 bases at J; junction bases unmatched: 1. Germline V lookup: CDR1 SGHDT, CDR2 YYEEEE. The CDR3 extends over 14 amino acids. DNA for the CDR3: TGTGCCAGCAGCTCGACAGGGGGCAATCAGCCCCAGCATTTT. Translated, it gives CASSSTGGNQPQHF.

The rearrangement joins TRBV7-9 to TRBJ2-1, with 8 bases that match TRBD1. The V segment lost 5 bases and the J segment 2 bases; nucleotides outside the gene matches: 5. This CDR3 is built from 15 residues. Germline assignment: CDR1 SEHNR and CDR2 FQNEAQ (reference sequence). CDR3 sequence: CASSIRQGTYNEQFF. The CDR3 nucleotides are TGTGCCAGCAGCATTCGACAGGGGACCTACAATGAGCAGTTCTTC.

V and J are TRBV19 and TRBJ2-7; 9 nucleotides align to TRBD1. The CDR3 contains 16 residues. J gave up 0 bases and V 5 bases, and 8 bases lay outside the gene matches. CDR1 and CDR2 (germline): LNHDA, SQIVND (reference sequence). Written as DNA, the CDR3 is TGTGCCAGTAGTCCATCCGGGACAGGGAGCTCCTACGAGCAGTACTTC. This gives the protein CASSPSGTGSSYEQYF.

The rearrangement links TRBV11-1 to TRBJ2-7, with D possibly being TRBD2 (6 bases). Trimming cost V 7 bases and J 3 bases, with 16 bases left between them. The germline gives CDR1 SGHAT, CDR2 FQDESV (reference sequence). This CDR3 spans 14 amino acids. CDR3 region: CASTALAADYEQYF. The CDR3 DNA reads TGTGCCAGCACCGCATTAGCGGCTGACTACGAGCAGTACTTC.

The rearrangement links TRBV6-6 to TRBJ1-2, with 7 positions matching TRBD1. The V gene end was trimmed by 4 bases and the J gene end by 4 bases; junction bases not matched to a gene: 9. The CDR3 consists of 15 residues. The germline V gene has CDR1 MNHNY and CDR2 SVGAGI (reference sequence). The CDR3 is CASSSLDRSVYGYTF. As DNA, the CDR3 is TGTGCCAGCAGTTCCCTGGACAGGAGTGTCTATGGCTACACCTTC.

The V call is TRBV6-1, the J call TRBJ2-1; TRBD2 aligns across 9 bases. Germline V gene lookup returns CDR1 MNHNS and CDR2 SASEGT. V lost 3 bases and J lost 7; bases outside the gene matches: 7. This CDR3 has 15 residues. The CDR3 nucleotides read TGTGCCAGCAGTGACGGTCTAGCGGGAACTAATGAGCAGTTCTTC. Encoded protein: CASSDGLAGTNEQFF.

This clone was counted a single time. The rearrangement links TRBV29-1 to TRBJ2-7; 7 nucleotides line up with TRBD1. With V trimmed by 5 bases and J by 5 bases, 3 bases remained unmatched. This CDR3 comprises 11 residues. Germline CDR1 is SQVTM and CDR2 is ANQGSEA. The CDR3 nucleotides are TGCAGCGTTACTGACAGGGACGAGCAGTACTTC. It codes for CSVTDRDEQYF.

This clone was counted a single time. The V gene is TRBV5-1, the J gene TRBJ1-3, with D unresolved. Germline V gene sequence: CDR1 SGHRS, CDR2 YFSETQ. Trimming left V 0 bases short and J 0 bases short, with 7 bases between. CDR3 length: 15 amino acids. The CDR3, as DNA: TGCGCCAGCAGCTTGGGGGATTACTCTGGAAACACCATATATTTT. Protein sequence: CASSLGDYSGNTIYF.

The V and J genes are TRBV6-6 and TRBJ2-5, with TRBD2 as a possible D gene (5 bases). The germline V gene encodes CDR1 MNHNY and CDR2 SVGAGI (reference sequence). This CDR3 spans 15 amino acids. V shed 3 bases and J shed 1 base, with 12 bases lying between them. The CDR3 nucleotides are TGTGCCAGCAGTTATTCGGGGAACGTCCAAGAGACCCAGTACTTC. It encodes CASSYSGNVQETQYF.

The V and J genes are TRBV4-3 and TRBJ2-1, with TRBD2 matching 7 bases. The CDR3 length is 20 residues. Germline loops: CDR1 LGHNA, CDR2 YSLEER. J gave up 0 bases and V 1 base, and 15 bases lay outside the gene matches. In nucleotides, the CDR3 is TGCGCCAGCAGCCAAGGGCCAGCGGGACCTGAGGTGAGCTCCTACAATGAGCAGTTCTTC. Protein sequence: CASSQGPAGPEVSSYNEQFF.

The chain joins TRBV11-2 to TRBJ2-7; TRBD2 matches 8 bases. The CDR3 contains 16 residues. V lost 4 bases and J lost 9; bases outside the gene matches: 17. In germline, CDR1 is SGHAT, CDR2 FQNNGV. For the CDR3, the DNA is TGTGCCAGCAGCTCCGACCTAGCGGGCTCCTACGAGGTGCAGTACTTC. Translating gives CASSSDLAGSYEVQYF.

V and J are TRBV6-5 and TRBJ1-1; 7 bases are shared with TRBD1. Germline trimming cut 6 bases from V and 6 bases from J; bases unmatched to any gene: 10. The V gene's germline CDR1 is MNHEY and CDR2 SVGAGI. This CDR3 contains 14 residues. The CDR3 nucleotides read TGTGCCAGCAGCAGGGGACAGCCCTACTCTGAAGCTTTCTTT. It is translated as CASSRGQPYSEAFF.

The V call is TRBV12-2, the J call TRBJ1-5. TRBV12-2 is labeled a pseudogene. The CDR3 loop spans 21 amino acids. The CDR3 reads CASRLKGLADGGKASNQPQHF. The CDR3 coding sequence is TGTGCAAGTCGCTTAAAAGGCCTCGCGGACGGGGGGAAGGCAAGCAATCAGCCCCAGCATTTT.

In this sample, this clone turned up once. V usage is TRBV7-6 and J usage is TRBJ2-2, with unresolved D. V shed 5 bases and J shed 5 bases, with 9 bases lying between them. Germline V lookup: CDR1 SGHVS, CDR2 FNYEAQ. This CDR3 comprises 13 residues. The CDR3 region is CASSVWGTGELFF. DNA for the CDR3: TGTGCCAGCAGCGTGTGGGGTACCGGGGAGCTGTTTTTT.

The chain carries TRBV19 and TRBJ1-1, with unresolved D. Germline loops: CDR1 LNHDA, CDR2 SQIVND (reference sequence). The CDR3 consists of 14 residues. V was shortened by 3 bases and J by 4 bases, with 12 bases between the two germline ends. The CDR3 DNA follows: TGTGCCAGTAGTATGGCAATGGAGGGCACTGAAGCTTTCTTT. Translation gives CASSMAMEGTEAFF. The complete variable domain, with remaining parts taken from reference TRBV19 and TRBJ1-1, reads DGGITQSPKYLFRKEGQNVTLSCEQNLNHDAMYWYRQDPGQGLRLIYYSQIVNDFQKGDIAEGYSVSREKKESFPLTVTSAQKNPTAFYLCASSMAMEGTEAFFGQGTRLTVV.

The chain couples TRBV6-5 to TRBJ2-5; 7 nucleotides agree with TRBD1. This CDR3 has 13 amino acids. The germline gives CDR1 MNHEY, CDR2 SVGAGI. V shed 4 bases and J 4 bases; nucleotides not matched to a gene: 3. The CDR3 here is CASSLTGLETQYF. The CDR3 DNA follows: TGTGCCAGCAGTTTGACAGGGTTAGAGACCCAGTACTTC.

The chain is built from TRBV7-3 and TRBJ2-6, with no clear D. The germline V gene encodes CDR1 SGHTA and CDR2 FQGTGA. The CDR3 has 15 residues. V shed 5 bases and J shed 0 bases, with 8 bases lying between them. CDR3 amino acids: CASSPQPSGANVLTF. The CDR3 DNA follows: TGTGCCAGCAGCCCCCAACCCTCTGGGGCCAACGTCCTGACTTTC. Looking up the rest from reference TRBV7-3 and TRBJ2-6 gives the full variable domain: GAGVSQTPSNKVTEKGKYVELRCDPISGHTALYWYRQSLGQGPEFLIYFQGTGAADDSGLPNDRFFAVRPEGSVSTLKIQRTERGDSAVYLCASSPQPSGANVLTFGAGSRLTVL.

V gene TRBV19 combines with J gene TRBJ2-5; 11 bases are shared with TRBD2. Gene TRBJ2-7 matches the end of the DNA better, so the J call may be wrong. The CDR3 has 16 residues. Looked up from germline, CDR1 is LNHDA and CDR2 is SQIVND (reference sequence). Here the CDR3 DNA reads TGTGCCAGTAGTATGATGGGGACTAGCGGTTCCTACGAGCAGTACTTC. This codes for CASSMMGTSGSYEQYF.

The V call is TRBV27, the J call TRBJ1-5; 8 bases match TRBD1. Germline-derived CDR1 and CDR2 are MNHEY and SMNVEV (reference sequence). V gave up 4 bases and J gave up 0 bases; unmatched junction bases: 5. The CDR3 has 16 amino acids. CDR3: CASSSTGVVSNQPQHF. CDR3 bases: TGTGCCAGCAGTTCGACAGGGGTGGTTAGCAATCAGCCCCAGCATTTT.

V and J are TRBV6-4 and TRBJ2-7; D unresolved. The germline V and J ends were trimmed by 6 bases and 1 base, with 16 bases remaining between them. This CDR3 is 15 amino acids long. The germline CDR1 and CDR2 sequences are MRHNA and SNTAGT. The CDR3 spells CASRHTRKVSYEQYF. The CDR3 nucleotides are TGTGCCAGCAGACACACCCGGAAGGTTTCCTACGAGCAGTACTTC.

The rearrangement links TRBV6-4 to TRBJ1-6; D gene unclear. Germline V gene data show CDR1 as MRHNA and CDR2 as SNTAGT. The germline V and J ends were trimmed by 6 bases and 6 bases, with 15 bases remaining between them. This CDR3 contains 15 residues. CDR3 protein: CASRRELRSNSPLHF. The CDR3 DNA sequence: TGTGCCAGCAGGAGGGAGTTGAGGAGTAATTCACCCCTCCACTTT.

The V call is TRBV2, the J call TRBJ1-5; D is ambiguous. This CDR3 spans 16 amino acids. V was clipped by 4 bases and J by 6 bases, with 19 bases between them. The germline CDR1 and CDR2 sequences are SNHLY and FYNNEI. The CDR3, as DNA: TGTGCCAGCAGTGCTGGGCCCCCAAAGTCCATTCAGCCCCAGCATTTT. This translates into CASSAGPPKSIQPQHF.